This passage covers 15 T cell receptor beta chains from one sample sequenced in a study of CD8+ T cells in alopecia areata. Treatment described: oral pan-JAK inhibitor, 5-10 mg twice daily. Extraction and reverse transcription of RNA yielded cDNA as the sequencing template. Clones were read by immunoSEQ multiplex PCR, and TCRdb kept only the in-frame ones, dropping some. The sample includes 150,000 to 200,000 clones, roughly 60% of them seen just once. This material consisted of CD4+ T cells sorted from blood, taken at week 24, from a patient treated with tofacitinib. All receptors come from a human donor with alopecia areata.

The chain links TRBV7-2 to TRBJ1-1; 7 nucleotides line up with TRBD1. CDR1 SGHTA and CDR2 FQGNSA come from the germline V gene. Trimming at V came to 4 bases and at J to 3 bases, leaving 8 bases not matched to a gene. The CDR3 consists of 15 residues. In nucleotides, the CDR3 is TGTGCCAGCAGCTCCCGACAGGGCCGGTACACTGAAGCTTTCTTT. Translated, it gives CASSSRQGRYTEAFF.

The gene calls are TRBV6-5 and TRBJ1-6; 8 nucleotides line up with TRBD1. The V gene end was trimmed by 2 bases and the J gene end by 10 bases; junction bases not matched to a gene: 4. This CDR3 is built from 14 residues. Germline CDR1 is MNHEY and CDR2 is SVGAGI. CDR3 DNA: TGTGCCAGCAGTTACACGACAGGGGACTCACCCCTCCACTTT. It yields the protein CASSYTTGDSPLHF.

The V and J genes are TRBV29-1 and TRBJ1-1; D is perhaps TRBD1 (6 bases). The V end was cut by 3 bases, the J end by 1 base, with 9 bases between. This CDR3 has 13 amino acids. Germline CDR1 and CDR2: SQVTM and ANQGSEA. The CDR3 DNA sequence: TGCAGCGTTGAGGGACAAAGGAACACTGAAGCTTTCTTT. It translates to CSVEGQRNTEAFF.

V gene TRBV29-1 combines with J gene TRBJ1-1; TRBD1 is a possible D gene (5 bases). The V and J ends lost 3 bases and 6 bases respectively, with 14 bases between them. The CDR3 totals 13 residues. In germline, CDR1 is SQVTM, CDR2 ANQGSEA. The CDR3, as DNA: TGCAGCGTTGACCACGGGGGGGGTTCTGAAGCTTTCTTT. Its translation is CSVDHGGGSEAFF.

This clone was counted a few times. The chain uses TRBV19 and TRBJ1-5, with TRBD1 matching 8 bases. Per the germline V gene, CDR1 is LNHDA and CDR2 is SQIVND (reference sequence). This CDR3 comprises 16 residues. Losses at the gene ends were 6 bases for V and 0 bases for J; bases not matched to a gene: 7. The DNA of the CDR3 is TGTGCCAGTAGGTCGAGGGGACAGGTTAGCAATCAGCCCCAGCATTTT. Translated, it gives CASRSRGQVSNQPQHF.

V usage is TRBV6-6 and J usage is TRBJ1-5; D remains ambiguous. Germline CDR1 reads MNHNY; CDR2 reads SVGAGI (reference sequence). Trimming cost V 2 bases and J 2 bases, with 10 bases left between them. The CDR3 length is 15 residues. CDR3 nucleotides: TGTGCCAGCAGTTACGGTGTCGGAGGCAATCAGCCCCAGCATTTT. This encodes CASSYGVGGNQPQHF.

V and J are TRBV29-1 and TRBJ1-1; D remains unclear. The CDR3 totals 11 residues. V lost 3 bases to trimming and J lost 5 bases, with 7 bases between them. The germline V gene has CDR1 SQVTM and CDR2 ANQGSEA. The CDR3 reads CSVDGLTEAFF. For the CDR3, the DNA is TGCAGCGTTGATGGTTTGACTGAAGCTTTCTTT.

The gene calls are TRBV10-3 and TRBJ2-2; no reliable D call. This CDR3 comprises 11 residues. The germline V gene has CDR1 ENHRY and CDR2 SYGVKD. The V end was cut by 6 bases, the J end by 5 bases, with 4 bases between. Here the CDR3 reads CAIRGTGELFF. CDR3 nucleotides: TGTGCCATCAGGGGGACCGGGGAGCTGTTTTTT.

The chain has TRBV29-1 and TRBJ1-4; D gene uncertain. Trimming took 5 bases from V and 3 from J, leaving 13 bases between them. This CDR3 spans 14 amino acids. The V gene's germline CDR1 is SQVTM and CDR2 ANQGSEA. The CDR3, as DNA: TGCAGCGTTACAGAGGGCACGGCTAATGAAAAACTGTTTTTT. Translating it yields CSVTEGTANEKLFF. Filled out from reference TRBV29-1 and TRBJ1-4, the complete variable domain reads SAVISQKPSRDICQRGTSLTIQCQVDSQVTMMFWYRQQPGQSLTLIATANQGSEATYESGFVIDKFPISRPNLTFSTLTVSNMSPEDSSIYLCSVTEGTANEKLFFGSGTQLSVL.

In this sample, this clone turned up a few times. The CDR3 reads CASSSRGGNSYNEQFF. CDR3 coding DNA: TGCGCCAGCAGCTCGCGTGGGGGCAACTCCTACAATGAGCAGTTCTTC. The rearrangement links TRBV5-1 to TRBJ2-1; TRBD1 might be the D (6 bases). The germline CDR1 and CDR2 sequences are SGHRS and YFSETQ. The CDR3 spans 16 residues. V was clipped by 3 bases and J by 0 bases, with 13 bases between them. The full variable domain, with the rest looked up from reference TRBV5-1 and TRBJ2-1, is KAGVTQTPRYLIKTRGQQVTLSCSPISGHRSVSWYQQTPGQGLQFLFEYFSETQRNKGNFPGRFSGRQFSNSRSEMNVSTLELGDSALYLCASSSRGGNSYNEQFFGPGTRLTVL.

The chain links TRBV29-1 to TRBJ2-1, with TRBD2 as a possible D gene (5 bases). Germline V gene sequence: CDR1 SQVTM, CDR2 ANQGSEA. This CDR3 has 13 residues. V lost 3 bases and J lost 9, with 15 bases in between. DNA for the CDR3: TGCAGCGTTGATGGGAGTGGGTTTCGTGAGCAGTTCTTC. Encoded protein: CSVDGSGFREQFF.

V usage is TRBV29-1 and J usage is TRBJ2-5; no clear D. V was clipped by 6 bases and J by 5 bases, with 16 bases between them. In germline, CDR1 is SQVTM, CDR2 ANQGSEA. The CDR3 length is 13 residues. Written as DNA, the CDR3 is TGCAGCGTCTCCAAGGACGGTGGGGAGACCCAGTACTTC. This gives the protein CSVSKDGGETQYF.

This clone was seen only a few times. The J gene is TRBJ2-2, the V gene TRBV5-4; 8 bases align to TRBD2. The trim removed 4 bases at V and 3 bases at J, leaving 11 bases unmatched. The CDR3 has 17 amino acids. Germline V gene data show CDR1 as SGHNT and CDR2 as YYREEE (reference sequence). CDR3 in amino acids: CASSPTVAGWDTGELFF. In nucleotides, the CDR3 is TGTGCCAGCAGCCCCACGGTAGCGGGGTGGGACACCGGGGAGCTGTTTTTT. The variable domain in full, with the rest retrieved from reference TRBV5-4 and TRBJ2-2, is ETGVTQSPTHLIKTRGQQVTLRCSSQSGHNTVSWYQQALGQGPQFIFQYYREEENGRGNFPPRFSGLQFPNYSSELNVNALELDDSALYLCASSPTVAGWDTGELFFGEGSRLTVL.

This clone was observed a few times. V gene TRBV14 combines with J gene TRBJ2-1, with 11 bases matching TRBD2. V gave up 2 bases and J gave up 7 bases; unmatched junction bases: 4. CDR3 length: 15 residues. The germline V gene encodes CDR1 SGHDN and CDR2 FVKESK. The CDR3 loop is CASSQLSSGGNEQFF. CDR3 DNA sequence: TGTGCCAGCAGCCAATTATCTAGCGGGGGGAATGAGCAGTTCTTC.

J is TRBJ2-1 and V is TRBV4-3; TRBD1 might be the D (5 bases). The germline CDR1 and CDR2 sequences are LGHNA and YSLEER. The CDR3 loop spans 12 amino acids. The ends were cut back, 0 bases at V and 12 bases at J, with 9 bases in the middle. CDR3 coding DNA: TGCGCCAGCAGCCAAGATTTAGGGGCGCAGTTCTTC. Encoded protein: CASSQDLGAQFF.